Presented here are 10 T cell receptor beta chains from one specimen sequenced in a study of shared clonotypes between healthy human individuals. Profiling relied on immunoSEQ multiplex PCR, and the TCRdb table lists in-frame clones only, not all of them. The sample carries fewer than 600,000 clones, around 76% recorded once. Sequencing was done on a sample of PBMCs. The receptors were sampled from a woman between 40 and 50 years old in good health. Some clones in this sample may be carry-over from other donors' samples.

CDR3 in amino acids: CSVEGRGQGPGELFF. The DNA for the CDR3 is TGCAGCGTTGAGGGACGGGGACAGGGTCCCGGGGAGCTGTTTTTT. This chain links TRBV29-1 with TRBJ2-2, with TRBD1 matching 9 bases. Germline-derived CDR1 and CDR2 are SQVTM and ANQGSEA. There are 15 residues in the CDR3. The ends lost 3 bases at V and 6 bases at J; junction bases unmatched: 8.

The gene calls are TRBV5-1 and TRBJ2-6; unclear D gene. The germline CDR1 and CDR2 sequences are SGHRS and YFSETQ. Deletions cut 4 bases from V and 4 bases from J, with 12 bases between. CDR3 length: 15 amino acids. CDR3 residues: CASSPVQAGANVLTF. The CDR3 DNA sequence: TGCGCCAGCAGCCCCGTTCAGGCGGGGGCCAACGTCCTGACTTTC.

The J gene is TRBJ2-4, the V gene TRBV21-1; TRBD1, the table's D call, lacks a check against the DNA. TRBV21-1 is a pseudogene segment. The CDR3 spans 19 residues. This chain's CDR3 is CASRFLPQGDSNSKNIQYF. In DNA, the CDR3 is TGTGCCAGCAGATTCCTTCCCCAGGGGGATAGTAATTCCAAAAACATTCAGTACTTC.

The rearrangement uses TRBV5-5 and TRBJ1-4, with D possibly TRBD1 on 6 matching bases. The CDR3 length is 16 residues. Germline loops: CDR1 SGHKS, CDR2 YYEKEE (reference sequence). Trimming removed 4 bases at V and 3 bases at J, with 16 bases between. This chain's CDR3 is CASSTGQFSANEKLFF. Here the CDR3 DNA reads TGTGCCAGCAGCACCGGACAGTTCTCGGCTAATGAAAAACTGTTTTTT.

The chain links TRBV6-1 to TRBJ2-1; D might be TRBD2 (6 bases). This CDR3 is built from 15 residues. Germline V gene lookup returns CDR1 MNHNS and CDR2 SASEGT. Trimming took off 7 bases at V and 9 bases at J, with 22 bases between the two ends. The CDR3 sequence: CASTALDGRRVEQFF. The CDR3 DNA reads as TGTGCCAGCACCGCCTTAGACGGGAGAAGGGTTGAGCAGTTCTTC.

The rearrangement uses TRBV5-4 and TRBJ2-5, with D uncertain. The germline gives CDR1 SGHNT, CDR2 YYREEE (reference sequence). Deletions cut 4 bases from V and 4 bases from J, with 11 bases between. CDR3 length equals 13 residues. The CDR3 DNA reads TGTGCCAGCAGCCAGCCTAGTCTAGAGACCCAGTACTTC. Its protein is CASSQPSLETQYF. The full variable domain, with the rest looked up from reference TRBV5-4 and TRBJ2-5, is ETGVTQSPTHLIKTRGQQVTLRCSSQSGHNTVSWYQQALGQGPQFIFQYYREEENGRGNFPPRFSGLQFPNYSSELNVNALELDDSALYLCASSQPSLETQYFGPGTRLLVL.

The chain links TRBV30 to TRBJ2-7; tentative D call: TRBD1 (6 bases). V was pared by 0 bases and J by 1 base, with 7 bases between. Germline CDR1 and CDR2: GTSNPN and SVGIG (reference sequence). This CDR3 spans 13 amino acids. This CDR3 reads CAWSVDRSYEQYF. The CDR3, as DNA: TGTGCCTGGAGTGTTGACAGGTCCTACGAGCAGTACTTC.

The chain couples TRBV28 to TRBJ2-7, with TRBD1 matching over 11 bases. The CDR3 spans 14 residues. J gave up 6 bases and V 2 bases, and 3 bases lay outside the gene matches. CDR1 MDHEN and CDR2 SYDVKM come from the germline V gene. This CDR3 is CASSLGQGASEQYF. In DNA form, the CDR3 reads TGTGCCAGCAGTTTAGGACAGGGGGCCAGCGAGCAGTACTTC. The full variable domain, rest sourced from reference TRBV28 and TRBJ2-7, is DVKVTQSSRYLVKRTGEKVFLECVQDMDHENMFWYRQDPGLGLRLIYFSYDVKMKEKGDIPEGYSVSREKKERFSLILESASTNQTSMYLCASSLGQGASEQYFGPGTRLTVT.

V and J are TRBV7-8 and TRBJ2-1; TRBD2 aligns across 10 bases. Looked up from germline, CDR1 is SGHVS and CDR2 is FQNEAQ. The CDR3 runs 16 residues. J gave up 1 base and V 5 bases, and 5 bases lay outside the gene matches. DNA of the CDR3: TGTGCCAGCAGCCCCCGGACTAGCGGATCCTACAATGAGCAGTTCTTC. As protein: CASSPRTSGSYNEQFF.

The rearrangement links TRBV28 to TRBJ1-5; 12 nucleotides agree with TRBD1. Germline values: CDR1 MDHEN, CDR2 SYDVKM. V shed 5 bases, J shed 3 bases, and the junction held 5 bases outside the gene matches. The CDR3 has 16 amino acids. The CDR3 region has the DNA TGTGCCAGCAGTATGGGACAGGGGGCAGTCAATCAGCCCCAGCATTTT. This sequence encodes CASSMGQGAVNQPQHF.